The next 17 T cell receptor beta chains were all read from a single sample in a study of breast tumors, draining lymph nodes, adjacent tissues. TCRdb passed the multiplex PCR reads through MiXCR, listing each CDR3 protein once. The sample has 20,000 to 30,000 distinct CDR3 sequences; approximately 23% are singletons. Sequencing used breast tumor tissue. Every receptor here comes from a female donor with breast cancer. Some clones in this sample may be carry-over from other donors' samples.

This clonotype was detected many times. V and J are TRBV5-1 and TRBJ2-2; D ambiguous. Trimming stripped 0 bases from V and 0 bases from J, with 9 bases between. This CDR3 has 16 amino acids. CDR1 is SGHRS and CDR2 is YFSETQ in the germline V gene. The CDR3 nucleotides are TGCGCCAGCAGCTTGGCGCACCTCACGAACACCGGGGAGCTGTTTTTT. Amino acid sequence: CASSLAHLTNTGELFF.

This clonotype was seen at least ten times. The chain's CDR3 is CASSLRPRAKGEQFF. The CDR3 DNA sequence: TGTGCCAGCAGCTTGCGCCCCAGGGCCAAAGGGGAGCAGTTCTTC. The gene calls are TRBV7-9 and TRBJ2-1; possible D gene TRBD1, 5 bases. Germline CDR1 reads SEHNR; CDR2 reads FQNEAQ (reference sequence). The CDR3 contains 15 residues. The ends were cut back, 3 bases at V and 10 bases at J, with 19 bases in the middle. Combining the CDR3 with reference TRBV7-9 and TRBJ2-1 gives the whole variable domain DTGVSQNPRHKITKRGQNVTFRCDPISEHNRLYWYRQTLGQGPEFLTYFQNEAQLEKSRLLSDRFSAERPKGSFSTLEIQRTEQGDSAMYLCASSLRPRAKGEQFFGPGTRLTVL.

Concerning this clonotype itself: One end of the junction does not line up with germline, which may come from a read error. The V call is TRBV5-1, the J call TRBJ1-5, with 8 bases lining up with TRBD1. Germline V CDR1 and CDR2: SGHRS, YFSETQ. This CDR3 has 15 residues. Here the CDR3 DNA reads TGCGTCAGCAGCTTTGCCTCAGGGGGCTCCGAGCCCCAGCATTTT. Its protein is CVSSFASGGSEPQHF.

The table lists this clonotype with many counts. This chain links TRBV5-1 with TRBJ2-7; 11 nucleotides agree with TRBD1. The germline V gene has CDR1 SGHRS and CDR2 YFSETQ. Trimming took 4 bases from V and 3 from J; bases not matched to a gene: 9. The CDR3 loop spans 16 amino acids. The chain's CDR3 is CASSLKGQGGGYEQYF. The CDR3 bases are TGCGCCAGCAGCCTAAAGGGACAGGGGGGCGGCTACGAGCAGTACTTC.

Of note for this clonotype: The missing conserved phenylalanine or tryptophan at the end of this CDR3 makes a read error likely. The chain has TRBV20-1 and TRBJ1-2; D gene unclear. Germline CDR1 and CDR2: DFQATT and SNEGSKA (reference sequence). The CDR3 totals 12 residues. The CDR3 loop reads CNANGANYGYTV. CDR3 DNA: TGCAATGCAAACGGGGCTAACTATGGCTACACCGTC.

This clonotype was seen ten or more times. This chain joins TRBV12-3 or TRBV12-4 and TRBJ2-5; 16 bases are a match to TRBD2. V was pared by 5 bases and J by 5 bases, with 5 bases of the junction left unmatched. The CDR3 extends over 16 amino acids. CDR3 sequence reads: CASSLGLAGGGETQYF. The CDR3 nucleotides read TGTGCCAGCAGTCTGGGACTAGCGGGAGGGGGGGAGACCCAGTACTTC.

The sample holds many counts of this clonotype. CDR3 DNA sequence: TGCGCCAGCAGCCAAGAAGGGGGCAGTAACACCGGGGAGCTGTTTTTT. Amino acids: CASSQEGGSNTGELFF. The chain employs TRBV4-1 and TRBJ2-2; 7 nucleotides match TRBD1. V trimming: 0 bases; J trimming: 2 bases; junction bases outside the gene matches: 3. Germline lookup yields CDR1 MGHRA and CDR2 YSYEKL. The CDR3 is 16 amino acids.

In this sample, this clonotype turned up many times. The chain joins TRBV20-1 to TRBJ2-3; tentative D call: TRBD1 (6 bases). Germline CDR1 is DFQATT and CDR2 is SNEGSKA (reference sequence). V lost 7 bases and J 1 base, leaving 18 bases between the germline ends. There are 15 residues in the CDR3. The CDR3 sequence: CSVSVRDKGTDTQYF. As DNA, the CDR3 is TGCAGTGTCTCGGTCCGGGACAAAGGCACAGATACGCAGTATTTT.

This clonotype was counted ten times or more. The rearrangement links TRBV7-2 to TRBJ2-2; 12 nucleotides line up with TRBD2. The CDR3 contains 18 residues. Germline CDR1 SGHTA, CDR2 FQGNSA. V gave up 4 bases and J gave up 1 base; unmatched junction bases: 7. Written as DNA, the CDR3 is TGTGCCAGCAGCTCAGAAAGGGGACTAGCGGGGAACACCGGGGAGCTGTTTTTT. The encoded protein is CASSSERGLAGNTGELFF.

On this clonotype: The conserved closing phenylalanine or tryptophan is absent in this CDR3, likely reflecting a read error. CDR3 loop: CASSFMLAYEQYL. CDR3 DNA: TGTGCCAGCAGCTTCATGTTAGCCTACGAGCAGTACCTC. The V gene is TRBV5-6, the J gene TRBJ2-7; D gene unclear. From germline, CDR1 is SGHDT and CDR2 YYEEEE. V gave up 2 bases and J gave up 2 bases, with 8 bases separating them. This CDR3 has 13 residues.

To note about this clonotype: This could be a read error, since a much larger clone is one nucleotide away. Because the CDR3 is missing its conserved closing phenylalanine or tryptophan, this is likely a read error. This rearrangement joins TRBV28 to TRBJ1-3; D possibly corresponds to TRBD1 (6 bases). Germline assignment: CDR1 MDHEN and CDR2 SYDVKM. Trimming shortened V by 11 bases and J by 5 bases, and 16 bases separated the two germline ends. This CDR3 has 13 residues. For the CDR3, the DNA is TGTGCCTCCTCCGAAGGGGGGCGAAACACCATATATTCT. This translates into CASSEGGRNTIYS.

The chain is built from TRBV7-2 and TRBJ2-7, with TRBD2 identical over 7 bases. The CDR3 contains 15 residues. Germline values: CDR1 SGHTA, CDR2 FQGNSA. V dropped 3 bases and J dropped 3; count of bases not matched to a gene: 8. CDR3 sequence (DNA): TGTGCCAGCAGCTTGGGGGACTACGGTGTCTACGAGCAGTACTTC. It yields the protein CASSLGDYGVYEQYF.

The V gene is TRBV6-1, the J gene TRBJ1-2; 8 nucleotides agree with TRBD1. With 8 bases clipped from V and 5 bases from J, the junction kept 13 bases outside the gene matches. CDR3 size: 15 residues. Germline V CDR1 and CDR2: MNHNS, SASEGT. The CDR3 nucleotides are TGTGCCAGCTTATCATACCCGGGACAGGCTTATGGCTACACCTTC. Translated, it gives CASLSYPGQAYGYTF.

This clonotype came up many times. The chain recombines TRBV24-1 with TRBJ2-3; D possibly corresponds to TRBD2 (7 bases). Germline CDR1 is KGHDR and CDR2 is SFDVKD. V dropped 5 bases and J dropped 5 bases, with 31 bases sitting between them. The CDR3 is 20 amino acids. The CDR3 DNA sequence: TGTGCCACCAGTGTCTCCGGGGGGCAGGGGCCCGCCGGTAGGGGAGATACGCAGTATTTT. This translates into CATSVSGGQGPAGRGDTQYF.

This clonotype was observed at least ten times. The CDR3 protein is CATSFRLRRLEQFF. The DNA for the CDR3 is TGTGCCACCTCCTTCAGACTGCGGCGTCTTGAGCAGTTCTTC. J is TRBJ2-1 and V is TRBV2; D is unclear. This CDR3 spans 14 amino acids. Germline CDR1 and CDR2: SNHLY and FYNNEI. The ends were cut back, 10 bases at V and 9 bases at J, with 22 bases in the middle.

This clonotype was picked up many times. The chain has TRBV6-2 or TRBV6-3 and TRBJ2-5; D not certain. The CDR3 is 14 residues long. The V and J ends lost 6 bases and 4 bases respectively, with 15 bases between them. Germline loops: CDR1 MNHEY, CDR2 SVGEGT. The CDR3 loop is CASSLPVWTETQYF. CDR3 bases: TGTGCCAGCAGCTTGCCGGTCTGGACAGAGACCCAGTACTTC.

This clonotype was observed at least ten times. V is TRBV20-1 and J is TRBJ2-3, with 10 bases matching TRBD2. CDR3 length: 18 residues. V trimming: 6 bases; J trimming: 1 base; junction bases outside the gene matches: 16. The germline CDR1 and CDR2 sequences are DFQATT and SNEGSKA (reference sequence). The CDR3 here is CSAAGVAAGGGRTDTQYF. The CDR3 DNA is TGCAGTGCCGCAGGGGTTGCAGCGGGAGGGGGACGCACAGATACGCAGTATTTT.